Shown below are 7 T cell receptor beta chains from a single sample sequenced in a study of cytomegalovirus exposure and HLA in healthy donors. PCR involved 60 Vbeta and 13 Jbeta primers. Clones were read by immunoSEQ multiplex PCR, and TCRdb kept only the in-frame ones, dropping some. The table has about 190,000 clones, roughly four fifths seen once. Sequencing used PBMCs. These receptors were obtained from a woman aged 30 to 39 in good health and CMV-seropositive.

This chain joins TRBV19 and TRBJ2-7; 7 bases fit TRBD1. Germline V CDR1 and CDR2: LNHDA, SQIVND (reference sequence). V shed 5 bases and J 1 base; nucleotides not matched to a gene: 8. This CDR3 contains 15 residues. The CDR3 DNA follows: TGTGCCAGTAGTGTCGTGGGGACAGAGTCCTACGAGCAGTACTTC. Translating it yields CASSVVGTESYEQYF.

The chain combines TRBV5-6 with TRBJ2-1; 8 bases align to TRBD2. Trimming cost V 1 base and J 7 bases; bases outside gene matches: 16. Germline V gives CDR1 SGHDT, CDR2 YYEEEE. There are 18 residues in the CDR3. CDR3 sequence (DNA): TGTGCCAGCAGCTTGACGGGGGGGACTGCCCTCCTGGGGAATGAGCAGTTCTTC. Amino acids: CASSLTGGTALLGNEQFF.

The rearrangement links TRBV7-9 to TRBJ2-1, with D tentatively TRBD2 (6 bases). Per the germline V gene, CDR1 is SEHNR and CDR2 is FQNEAQ (reference sequence). This CDR3 comprises 12 residues. The ends were cut back, 5 bases at V and 6 bases at J, with 8 bases in the middle. The CDR3 sequence: CASSAGSNEQFF. The CDR3 DNA reads as TGTGCCAGCAGCGCGGGAAGCAATGAGCAGTTCTTC.

As concerns this clone: The same CDR3 also results from other DNA sequences found in this sample. The rearrangement uses TRBV27 and TRBJ1-1, with D hard to call. Germline V gene lookup returns CDR1 MNHEY and CDR2 SMNVEV (reference sequence). Trimming pared 1 base from V and 3 bases from J, leaving 9 bases between. The length of the CDR3 is 14 residues. The DNA of the CDR3 is TGTGCCAGCAGTTTATACACCGGGTACACTGAAGCTTTCTTT. Encoded protein: CASSLYTGYTEAFF.

The chain is built from TRBV5-1 and TRBJ2-7; perhaps TRBD1 as D (5 bases). In germline, CDR1 is SGHRS, CDR2 YFSETQ. CDR3 length: 16 amino acids. V lost 0 bases, J lost 1 base, and 14 bases lay in between. CDR3 loop: CASSLGSGYGSYEQYF. Written as DNA, the CDR3 is TGCGCCAGCAGCTTGGGGTCAGGGTACGGGTCCTACGAGCAGTACTTC.

This clone came up many times. V and J are TRBV2 and TRBJ1-1, with a tentative D call TRBD1 (5 bases). The V gene's germline CDR1 is SNHLY and CDR2 FYNNEI. Trimming removed 6 bases at V and 3 bases at J, with 17 bases between. The CDR3 totals 15 residues. CDR3 sequence reads: CASREGLVLDTEAFF. The CDR3 DNA reads as TGTGCCAGCAGGGAGGGGCTGGTCCTAGACACTGAAGCTTTCTTT.

This clone has just one count. The chain couples TRBV5-5 to TRBJ2-7, with 8 bases that match TRBD2. V was clipped by 3 bases and J by 0 bases; unmatched bases: 11. This CDR3 has 17 residues. Germline assignment: CDR1 SGHKS and CDR2 YYEKEE (reference sequence). The CDR3 loop is CASSSTRLAMSSYEQYF. In DNA, the CDR3 is TGTGCCAGCAGCTCGACACGACTAGCGATGAGCTCCTACGAGCAGTACTTC.